Presented here are 14 T cell receptor beta chains from one specimen sequenced in a study of T-cell memory formation after mild COVID-19. MiXCR, applied by TCRdb to the 5' RACE reads, yields one record per CDR3 protein. Seen here are 250,000 to 300,000 distinct CDR3 sequences, around a sixth observed once, and the top ten hold approximately 23%. The sequencing sample was made of PBMCs or a T cell subset sorted from them (not recorded which). The receptor set was obtained from a man aged 18 to 30 who had mild COVID-19 (a few samples of this study predate the infection). Cell type and time point are not known.

The rearrangement joins TRBV20-1 to TRBJ2-7; 8 bases agree with TRBD1. The CDR3 extends over 12 amino acids. The V gene's germline CDR1 is DFQATT and CDR2 SNEGSKA (reference sequence). Trimming removed 5 bases from V and 3 bases from J; junction bases left unmatched: 3. As DNA, the CDR3 is TGCAGTGCTCGACAGGGGAACTACGAGCAGTACGTC. It encodes CSARQGNYEQYV.

This clonotype was picked up a small number of times. This chain connects TRBV6-1 to TRBJ2-5; no clear D gene. The CDR3 is 14 amino acids. Trimming cost V 4 bases and J 5 bases, with 14 bases left between them. Germline-derived CDR1 and CDR2 are MNHNS and SASEGT. CDR3 DNA: TGTGCCAGCAGTGGATCCCGGGCGGTCGAGACCCAGTACTTC. Translating gives CASSGSRAVETQYF.

This clonotype showed up just a few times. CDR3 DNA: TGTGCCAGCTCACCAAATCCAGGTCCGAGGAATGGCTACACCTTC. This translates into CASSPNPGPRNGYTF. This chain connects TRBV18 to TRBJ1-2, with unresolved D. Trimming stripped 2 bases from V and 6 bases from J, with 16 bases between. The length of the CDR3 is 15 residues. Germline CDR1 is KGHSH and CDR2 is LQKENI. Full variable domain (outside the CDR3, taken from reference TRBV18 and TRBJ1-2): NAGVMQNPRHLVRRRGQEARLRCSPMKGHSHVYWYRQLPEEGLKFMVYLQKENIIDESGMPKERFSAEFPKEGPSILRIQQVVRGDSAAYFCASSPNPGPRNGYTFGSGTRLTVV.

The table lists this clonotype with many counts. The V call is TRBV20-1, the J call TRBJ2-5, with 10 nucleotides matching TRBD2. J lost 5 bases, V lost 0 bases, and 3 bases had no gene match. Germline assignment: CDR1 DFQATT and CDR2 SNEGSKA (reference sequence). There are 14 residues in the CDR3. This CDR3 is CSAREGTSEETQYF. CDR3 coding DNA: TGCAGTGCTAGAGAGGGGACTAGCGAGGAGACCCAGTACTTC.

In its sample, this clonotype was seen a few times. The gene calls are TRBV4-2 and TRBJ1-2, with 8 bases aligning to TRBD1. Germline lookup yields CDR1 LGHNA and CDR2 YNFKEQ. The CDR3 length is 14 residues. With V trimmed by 8 bases and J by 5 bases, 10 bases remained unmatched. CDR3 coding DNA: TGTGCCAGCTCTGCGACAGGGGCGGGGTATGGCTACACCTTC. Protein: CASSATGAGYGYTF.

This clonotype was recorded a few times. This rearrangement joins TRBV11-2 to TRBJ2-1; the D gene is possibly TRBD2 (6 bases). The V gene lost 5 bases and the J gene lost 1 base, with 12 bases spanning the gap. Germline CDR1 reads SGHAT; CDR2 reads FQNNGV. The CDR3 length is 15 residues. The CDR3 protein is CASSVIRGSYNEQFF. As DNA, the CDR3 is TGTGCCAGCAGCGTAATCCGGGGGTCCTACAATGAGCAGTTCTTC.

The chain uses TRBV20-1 and TRBJ1-2; 8 bases are shared with TRBD1. The CDR3 runs 13 residues. The V segment lost 4 bases and the J segment 5 bases; nucleotides outside the gene matches: 6. Per the germline V gene, CDR1 is DFQATT and CDR2 is SNEGSKA (reference sequence). CDR3 sequence: CSAKTGAGYGYTF. The DNA for the CDR3 is TGCAGTGCTAAGACAGGGGCGGGTTATGGCTACACCTTC.

Many counts were recorded for this clonotype. This chain links TRBV5-6 with TRBJ2-7; TRBD2 aligns across 7 bases. Germline V lookup: CDR1 SGHDT, CDR2 YYEEEE. The CDR3 runs 13 residues. V shed 5 bases and J 5 bases; nucleotides not matched to a gene: 7. As DNA, the CDR3 is TGTGCCAGCAGAAGGACTAGTCTTCACGAGCAGTACGTC. It yields the protein CASRRTSLHEQYV.

This clonotype has a count of ten or more. The chain couples TRBV20-1 to TRBJ1-6; TRBD1 matches at 11 bases. Losses at the gene ends were 4 bases for V and 15 bases for J; bases not matched to a gene: 14. Germline V CDR1 and CDR2: DFQATT, SNEGSKA (reference sequence). The CDR3 is made up of 15 amino acids. The CDR3 loop reads CSATYDIWTGGNLHF. As DNA, the CDR3 is TGCAGTGCTACCTATGATATATGGACAGGGGGCAACCTCCACTTT.

V and J are TRBV11-2 and TRBJ2-7, with D hard to call. Germline loops: CDR1 SGHAT, CDR2 FQNNGV. V shed 2 bases and J shed 0 bases, with 8 bases lying between them. The CDR3 is 14 residues long. CDR3 sequence (DNA): TGTGCCAGCAGCTTAATCAGAAGCTCCTACGAGCAGTACTTC. Translation: CASSLIRSSYEQYF. The full variable domain, in which reference TRBV11-2 and TRBJ2-7 provide the parts outside the CDR3, is EAGVAQSPRYKIIEKRQSVAFWCNPISGHATLYWYQQILGQGPKLLIQFQNNGVVDDSQLPKDRFSAERLKGVDSTLKIQPAKLEDSAVYLCASSLIRSSYEQYFGPGTRLTVT.

This clonotype was counted at least ten times. The chain carries TRBV3-1 and TRBJ2-5; 8 nucleotides match TRBD2. The trim removed 3 bases at V and 4 bases at J, leaving 16 bases unmatched. The CDR3 loop spans 18 amino acids. Germline CDR1 LGHDT, CDR2 YNNKEL (reference sequence). CDR3 protein: CASSHLMTGGVSSETQYF. CDR3 nucleotide sequence: TGTGCCAGCAGCCACCTGATGACGGGGGGGGTCTCGTCAGAGACCCAGTACTTC.

The rearrangement joins TRBV7-2 to TRBJ1-2; possibly TRBD1 for D (5 bases). CDR1 SGHTA and CDR2 FQGNSA come from the germline V gene. V was pared by 5 bases and J by 8 bases, with 21 bases between. This CDR3 contains 15 residues. CDR3 loop: CASSAGTYRFGGYTF. The CDR3 nucleotides read TGTGCCAGCAGCGCAGGAACGTACAGGTTCGGCGGCTACACCTTC.

The chain recombines TRBV29-1 with TRBJ2-5; D is unresolved. Germline V gives CDR1 SQVTM, CDR2 ANQGSEA. Deletions cut 6 bases from V and 2 bases from J, with 19 bases between. This CDR3 comprises 15 residues. The CDR3 is CSVASGLLFQETQYF. The DNA for the CDR3 is TGCAGCGTCGCCTCGGGCCTCCTCTTTCAAGAGACCCAGTACTTC.

J is TRBJ2-1 and V is TRBV18; maybe TRBD2 (5 bases). The CDR3 loop spans 14 amino acids. CDR1 is KGHSH and CDR2 is LQKENI in the germline V gene. V gave up 6 bases and J gave up 7 bases, with 16 bases separating them. The CDR3 coding sequence is TGTGCCAGCTCTTCCGGGCTGAGGGCGAATGAGCAGTTCTTC. This sequence encodes CASSSGLRANEQFF.